The clone carrying this TCR beta chain was found a few times. Its antigen is unidentified. TCRdb itself ran the RT-PCR reads through MiXCR, one entry per CDR3 protein. The sample carries a few hundred thousand distinct CDR3 sequences, around 15% recorded once. This record comes from a study of response to subunit inactivated influenza vaccine. Study outcomes and limitations: The authors put forward the suggestion that each seasonal influenza vaccination may bring in only a limited number of new T cells.

The receptor comes from a man aged 45-60 years who received an inactivated influenza vaccine. Sequenced material: PBMCs from blood, taken 11 to 12 days after vaccination.

Here the CDR3 DNA reads TGCGCCAGCAGCTTGGGGGTGGGTGGCAATCAGCCCCAGCATTTT. This encodes CASSLGVGGNQPQHF. The chain has TRBV5-1 and TRBJ1-5; D gene uncertain. Germline loops: CDR1 SGHRS, CDR2 YFSETQ. V shed 0 bases and J shed 2 bases, with 9 bases lying between them. This CDR3 has 15 residues.